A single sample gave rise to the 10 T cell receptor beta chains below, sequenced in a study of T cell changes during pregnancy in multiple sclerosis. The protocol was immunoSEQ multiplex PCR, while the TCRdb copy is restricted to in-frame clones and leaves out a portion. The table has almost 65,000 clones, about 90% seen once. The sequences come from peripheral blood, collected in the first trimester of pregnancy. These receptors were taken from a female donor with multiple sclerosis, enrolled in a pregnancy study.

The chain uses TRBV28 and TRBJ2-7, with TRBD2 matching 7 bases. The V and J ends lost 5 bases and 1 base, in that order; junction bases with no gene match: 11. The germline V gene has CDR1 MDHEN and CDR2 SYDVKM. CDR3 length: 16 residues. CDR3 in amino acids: CASSALGGSWSYEQYF. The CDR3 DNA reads TGTGCCAGCAGTGCCCTCGGGGGGAGTTGGTCCTACGAGCAGTACTTC. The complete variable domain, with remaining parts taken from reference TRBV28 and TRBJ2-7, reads DVKVTQSSRYLVKRTGEKVFLECVQDMDHENMFWYRQDPGLGLRLIYFSYDVKMKEKGDIPEGYSVSREKKERFSLILESASTNQTSMYLCASSALGGSWSYEQYFGPGTRLTVT.

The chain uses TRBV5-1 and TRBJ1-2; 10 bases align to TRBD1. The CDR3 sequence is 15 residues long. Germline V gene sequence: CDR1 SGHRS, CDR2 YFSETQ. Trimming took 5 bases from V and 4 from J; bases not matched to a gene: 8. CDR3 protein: CASSTAGTGAYGYTF. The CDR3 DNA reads TGCGCCAGCAGTACGGCGGGGACAGGGGCCTATGGCTACACCTTC.

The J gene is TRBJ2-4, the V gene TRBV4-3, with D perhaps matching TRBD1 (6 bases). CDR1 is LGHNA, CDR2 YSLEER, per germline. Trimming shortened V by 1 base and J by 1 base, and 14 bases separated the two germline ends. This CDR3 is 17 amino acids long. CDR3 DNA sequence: TGCGCCAGCAGCCAAGCCGGGACAACTGGTGCCAAAAACATTCAGTACTTC. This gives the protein CASSQAGTTGAKNIQYF.

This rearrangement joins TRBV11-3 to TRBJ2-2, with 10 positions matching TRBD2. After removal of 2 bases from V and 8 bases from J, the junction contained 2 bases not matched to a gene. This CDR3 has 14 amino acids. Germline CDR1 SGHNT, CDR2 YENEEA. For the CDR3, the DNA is TGTGCCAGCAGCTTACTAGCGGGAGTTGGGGAGCTGTTTTTT. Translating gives CASSLLAGVGELFF.

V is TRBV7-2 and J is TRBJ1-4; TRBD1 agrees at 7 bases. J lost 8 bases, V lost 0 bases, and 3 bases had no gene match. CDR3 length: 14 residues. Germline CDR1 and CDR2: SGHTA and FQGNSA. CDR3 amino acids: CASSLARGQEKLFF. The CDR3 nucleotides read TGTGCCAGCAGCTTAGCTAGGGGGCAGGAAAAACTGTTTTTT.

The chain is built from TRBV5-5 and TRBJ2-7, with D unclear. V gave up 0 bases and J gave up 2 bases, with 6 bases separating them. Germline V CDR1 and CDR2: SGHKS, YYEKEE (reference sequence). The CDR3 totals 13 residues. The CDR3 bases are TGTGCCAGCAGCTTGGGACGGGCCTACGAGCAGTACTTC. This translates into CASSLGRAYEQYF.

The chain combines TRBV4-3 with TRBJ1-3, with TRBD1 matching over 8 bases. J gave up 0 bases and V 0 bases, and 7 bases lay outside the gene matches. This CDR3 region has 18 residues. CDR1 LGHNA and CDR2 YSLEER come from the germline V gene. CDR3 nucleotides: TGCGCCAGCAGCCAAGAGGCCAGGGGGCTATTCTCTGGAAACACCATATATTTT. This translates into CASSQEARGLFSGNTIYF.

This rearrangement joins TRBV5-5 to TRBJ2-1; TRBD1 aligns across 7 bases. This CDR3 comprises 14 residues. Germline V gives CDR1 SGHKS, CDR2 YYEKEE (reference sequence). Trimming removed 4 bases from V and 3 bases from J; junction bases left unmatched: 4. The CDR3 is CASSIDRVYNEQFF. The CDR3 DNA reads TGTGCCAGCAGCATCGACAGGGTCTACAATGAGCAGTTCTTC. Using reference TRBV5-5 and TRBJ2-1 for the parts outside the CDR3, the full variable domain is DAGVTQSPTHLIKTRGQQVTLRCSPISGHKSVSWYQQVLGQGPQFIFQYYEKEERGRGNFPDRFSARQFPNYSSELNVNALLLGDSALYLCASSIDRVYNEQFFGPGTRLTVL.

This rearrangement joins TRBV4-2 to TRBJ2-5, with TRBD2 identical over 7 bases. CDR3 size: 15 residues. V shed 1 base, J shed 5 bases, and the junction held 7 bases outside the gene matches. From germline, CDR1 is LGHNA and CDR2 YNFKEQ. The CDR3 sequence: CASSQAAGVGETQYF. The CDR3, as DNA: TGTGCCAGCAGCCAAGCTGCGGGAGTCGGTGAGACCCAGTACTTC.

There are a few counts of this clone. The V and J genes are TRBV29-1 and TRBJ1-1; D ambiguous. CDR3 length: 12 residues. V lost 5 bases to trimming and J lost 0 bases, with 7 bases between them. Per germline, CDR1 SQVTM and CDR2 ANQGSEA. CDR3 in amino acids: CSVTDLNTEAFF. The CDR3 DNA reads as TGCAGCGTTACAGACCTGAACACTGAAGCTTTCTTT.